The 19 T cell receptor beta chains listed next were all sequenced from one sample in a study of identical twins. TCRdb re-called the 5' RACE reads through MiXCR, storing one row per CDR3 protein. The sample shows hundreds of thousands of distinct CDR3 sequences, over 8.5% of them seen only once. The sample also formed part of further work on yellow fever vaccine responses in identical twins.

The specimen was PBMCs. These receptors were collected from a woman under 30 in good health.

This clonotype was recorded a few times. The J gene is TRBJ2-3, the V gene TRBV24-1, with 10 nucleotides matching TRBD2. CDR1 KGHDR and CDR2 SFDVKD come from the germline V gene. The CDR3 spans 16 residues. The trim removed 4 bases at V and 7 bases at J, leaving 10 bases unmatched. The CDR3, as DNA: TGTGCCACCAGTGACCCCGGCGGACTAGCGGTTCATACGCAGTATTTT. It yields the protein CATSDPGGLAVHTQYF.

This clonotype has a count of ten or more. V is TRBV5-1 and J is TRBJ1-5; possible D gene TRBD1, 6 bases. The CDR3 runs 15 residues. V was cut by 0 bases and J by 2 bases, with 9 bases left in between. Germline V gene lookup returns CDR1 SGHRS and CDR2 YFSETQ. CDR3 residues: CASSLGDTRNQPQHF. CDR3 nucleotide sequence: TGCGCCAGCAGCTTGGGGGACACTCGCAATCAGCCCCAGCATTTT.

Comments on this clonotype: A read error may be the cause here, since a much bigger clone is one base away. V usage is TRBV24-1 and J usage is TRBJ2-7; no reliable D call. Germline-derived CDR1 and CDR2 are KGHDR and SFDVKD. V dropped 4 bases and J dropped 3 bases, with 12 bases sitting between them. CDR3 length equals 14 residues. The CDR3 loop is CATSEKEQFYEQYF. The DNA of the CDR3 is TGTGCCACCAGTGAAAAGGAACAGTTCTACGAGCAGTACTTC.

The chain is built from TRBV19 and TRBJ2-3; D gene ambiguous. Germline V gene sequence: CDR1 LNHDA, CDR2 SQIVND (reference sequence). The CDR3 consists of 14 residues. V lost 3 bases, J lost 4 bases, and 11 bases lay in between. The CDR3 bases are TGTGCCAGTAGTATGGGAAGTGACGCAGATACGCAGTATTTT. The encoded protein is CASSMGSDADTQYF.

The chain joins TRBV3-1 to TRBJ1-2; D is undetermined. Germline V lookup: CDR1 LGHDT, CDR2 YNNKEL (reference sequence). Trimming took off 1 base at V and 1 base at J, with 4 bases between the two ends. The CDR3 extends over 13 amino acids. In DNA form, the CDR3 reads TGTGCCAGCAGCCAAGGGGTTAACTATGGCTACACCTTC. Translating it yields CASSQGVNYGYTF. The full variable domain, completed using reference TRBV3-1 and TRBJ1-2, is DTAVSQTPKYLVTQMGNDKSIKCEQNLGHDTMYWYKQDSKKFLKIMFSYNNKELIINETVPNRFSPKSPDKAHLNLHINSLELGDSAVYFCASSQGVNYGYTFGSGTRLTVV.

This clonotype was seen only a few times. The chain couples TRBV12-3 or TRBV12-4 to TRBJ2-2; tentatively, D is TRBD2 (6 bases). Trimming removed 6 bases at V and 4 bases at J, with 21 bases between. The CDR3 extends over 17 amino acids. CDR3 in amino acids: CASRPTWDLLGTGELFF. CDR3 DNA: TGTGCCAGCAGGCCAACTTGGGACTTACTAGGCACCGGGGAGCTGTTTTTT.

The chain recombines TRBV7-9 with TRBJ2-5, with no clear D. The ends were cut back, 4 bases at V and 2 bases at J, with 11 bases in the middle. This CDR3 has 14 amino acids. Germline V gene sequence: CDR1 SEHNR, CDR2 FQNEAQ (reference sequence). The CDR3 nucleotides read TGTGCCAGCAGCTGGGGAACTGATCAAGAGACCCAGTACTTC. Translation gives CASSWGTDQETQYF. Full variable domain (rest looked up from reference TRBV7-9 and TRBJ2-5): DTGVSQNPRHKITKRGQNVTFRCDPISEHNRLYWYRQTLGQGPEFLTYFQNEAQLEKSRLLSDRFSAERPKGSFSTLEIQRTEQGDSAMYLCASSWGTDQETQYFGPGTRLLVL.

V and J are TRBV18 and TRBJ2-1; 11 bases map to TRBD2. Germline loops: CDR1 KGHSH, CDR2 LQKENI. The CDR3 totals 16 residues. J was trimmed by 10 bases and V by 0 bases; bases with no gene match: 8. The CDR3 coding sequence is TGTGCCAGCTCACCACCTAGTCTAGCGGGAGGAAGAGAGCAGTTCTTC. Protein: CASSPPSLAGGREQFF.

This clonotype was recorded many times. The chain is built from TRBV7-9 and TRBJ2-7; TRBD1 might be the D (6 bases). CDR3 length equals 13 residues. Germline lookup yields CDR1 SEHNR and CDR2 FQNEAQ (reference sequence). With 2 bases removed from V and 5 bases from J, the gap between germline ends came to 10 bases. CDR3 DNA sequence: TGTGCCAGCAGCTTAAGGACAGAAGACGAGCAGTACTTC. Its translation is CASSLRTEDEQYF.

This clonotype was counted only a few times. In DNA, the CDR3 is TGTGCCAGCAGCCAAGTCCCGGGACAGGGTTATGGCTACACCTTC. This gives the protein CASSQVPGQGYGYTF. The V call is TRBV3-1, the J call TRBJ1-2; 9 bases line up with TRBD1. The junction had 5 bases not matched to a gene; V was cut back by 1 base and J by 5 bases. The CDR3 runs to 15 residues. Germline V CDR1 and CDR2: LGHDT, YNNKEL (reference sequence). The full variable domain, in which reference TRBV3-1 and TRBJ1-2 provide the parts outside the CDR3, is DTAVSQTPKYLVTQMGNDKSIKCEQNLGHDTMYWYKQDSKKFLKIMFSYNNKELIINETVPNRFSPKSPDKAHLNLHINSLELGDSAVYFCASSQVPGQGYGYTFGSGTRLTVV.

This clonotype was seen at least ten times. The rearrangement uses TRBV29-1 and TRBJ2-1, with D unclear. The CDR3 extends over 12 amino acids. Germline V gene lookup returns CDR1 SQVTM and CDR2 ANQGSEA. The CDR3 coding sequence is TGCAGTAGTAGCAGTTCCTACAATGAGCAGTTCTTC. Translation: CSSSSSYNEQFF.

V usage is TRBV6-2 or TRBV6-3 and J usage is TRBJ2-1; D gene uncertain. Trimming pared 7 bases from V and 10 bases from J, leaving 17 bases between. The CDR3 totals 13 residues. Germline loops: CDR1 MNHEY, CDR2 SVGEGT. The CDR3 loop is CASTYRSPGEQFF. In nucleotides, the CDR3 is TGTGCCAGCACCTACCGGAGTCCCGGAGAGCAGTTCTTC.

The V call is TRBV9, the J call TRBJ2-7; TRBD2 agrees at 15 bases. CDR3 length: 16 residues. CDR1 SGDLS and CDR2 YYNGEE come from the germline V gene. V gave up 0 bases and J gave up 5 bases; unmatched junction bases: 3. The CDR3 sequence is CASSVAGTSGGNEQYF. The CDR3 coding sequence is TGTGCCAGCAGCGTAGCCGGGACTAGCGGGGGGAACGAGCAGTACTTC.

The gene calls are TRBV6-1 and TRBJ2-5, with TRBD2 matching 8 bases. CDR3 length: 15 amino acids. Germline V gives CDR1 MNHNS, CDR2 SASEGT. V dropped 4 bases and J dropped 4; count of bases not matched to a gene: 8. The CDR3 DNA reads TGTGCCAGCAGTGGAACCTGGACTAGCCCAGAGACCCAGTACTTC. Its protein is CASSGTWTSPETQYF.

This chain connects TRBV4-2 to TRBJ2-5, with D tentatively TRBD1 or TRBD2 (5 bases each). The CDR3 is made up of 16 amino acids. The ends were cut back, 0 bases at V and 5 bases at J, with 16 bases in the middle. Germline CDR1 and CDR2: LGHNA and YNFKEQ. CDR3 in DNA: TGTGCCAGCAGCCAAGAAACGGGGCTCGCCTGGGAGACCCAGTACTTC. It is translated as CASSQETGLAWETQYF.

The table lists this clonotype with many counts. The CDR3: CASSLSGRTYGYTF. Written as DNA, the CDR3 is TGTGCCAGCAGTTTATCGGGCAGGACCTATGGCTACACCTTC. The chain recombines TRBV27 with TRBJ1-2; no clear D. From germline, CDR1 is MNHEY and CDR2 SMNVEV (reference sequence). The length of the CDR3 is 14 residues. V lost 0 bases and J 4 bases, leaving 9 bases between the germline ends.

J is TRBJ2-2 and V is TRBV6-1; D gene ambiguous. CDR3 length equals 14 residues. The V and J ends lost 6 bases and 6 bases respectively, with 14 bases between them. From germline, CDR1 is MNHNS and CDR2 SASEGT. DNA of the CDR3: TGTGCCAGCAGCCTCCTTTTAAGCTCCGGGGAGCTGTTTTTT. Protein: CASSLLLSSGELFF.

This clonotype was seen only a few times. The chain uses TRBV3-1 and TRBJ2-1; a possible D gene is TRBD2 (5 bases). CDR3 length: 14 amino acids. Trimming took off 1 base at V and 4 bases at J, with 8 bases between the two ends. CDR1 and CDR2 (germline): LGHDT, YNNKEL (reference sequence). The chain's CDR3 is CASSQVPGYNEQFF. In nucleotides, the CDR3 is TGTGCCAGCAGCCAAGTACCGGGGTACAATGAGCAGTTCTTC.

The chain uses TRBV6-2 or TRBV6-3 and TRBJ2-5; 7 bases agree with TRBD2. Per germline, CDR1 MNHEY and CDR2 SVGEGT. V was pared by 2 bases and J by 5 bases, with 14 bases of the junction left unmatched. CDR3 length equals 17 residues. The CDR3 loop reads CASSYGVGAGAGETQYF. DNA for the CDR3: TGTGCCAGCAGTTACGGGGTCGGGGCGGGAGCGGGTGAGACCCAGTACTTC.